The 23 T cell receptor beta chains given below trace back to one sample, sequenced in a study of cytomegalovirus exposure and HLA in healthy donors. The PCR contained 60 Vbeta and 13 Jbeta primers. The table came from immunoSEQ multiplex PCR; TCRdb's copy has only in-frame clones and leaves some out. This table holds about 150,000 clones. The specimen sequenced was PBMCs. The receptor set was obtained from a woman between 50 and 59 years old in good health and CMV-seronegative.

V is TRBV4-2 and J is TRBJ1-5; D is unresolved. The CDR3 is 15 amino acids. Between the trimmed V and J ends, which lost 1 base and 0 bases, there was a span of 7 bases. CDR1 is LGHNA and CDR2 is YNFKEQ in the germline V gene. DNA for the CDR3: TGTGCCAGCAGCCAAGTCGGAGATAGCAATCAGCCCCAGCATTTT. Translation: CASSQVGDSNQPQHF.

The CDR3 DNA is TGTGCCAGCAGCCCAGGGACTAGCGGGACGAAGGGGTCCCAGTACTTC. This encodes CASSPGTSGTKGSQYF. The rearrangement uses TRBV7-9 and TRBJ2-5; 13 positions match TRBD2. CDR3 size: 16 residues. The trim removed 5 bases at V and 9 bases at J, leaving 12 bases unmatched. From germline, CDR1 is SEHNR and CDR2 FQNEAQ (reference sequence).

This sequence joins TRBV10-3 and TRBJ2-1; TRBD1 is a possible D gene (6 bases). The CDR3 loop spans 12 amino acids. CDR1 is ENHRY, CDR2 SYGVKD, per germline. V shed 5 bases and J shed 7 bases, with 9 bases lying between them. CDR3 sequence (DNA): TGTGCCATCAGTACAGGGAGAAATGAGCAGTTCTTC. It codes for CAISTGRNEQFF.

Comment on this clone: Other DNA sequences of this sample code for an identical CDR3. The chain has TRBV5-1 and TRBJ1-5, with 7 bases identical to TRBD1. The CDR3 is made up of 14 amino acids. CDR1 is SGHRS, CDR2 YFSETQ, per germline. Germline trimming cut 4 bases from V and 2 bases from J; bases unmatched to any gene: 3. The CDR3 region is CASSRGGGNQPQHF. CDR3 DNA sequence: TGCGCCAGCAGCAGAGGGGGCGGCAATCAGCCCCAGCATTTT.

The chain uses TRBV6-5 and TRBJ1-5; D remains ambiguous. This CDR3 has 13 residues. Deletions cut 0 bases from V and 6 bases from J, with 6 bases between. Germline V gene sequence: CDR1 MNHEY, CDR2 SVGAGI. The CDR3 region is CASSYSGLQPQHF. The CDR3 region has the DNA TGTGCCAGCAGTTACTCTGGGCTTCAGCCCCAGCATTTT.

The rearrangement joins TRBV11-2 to TRBJ2-7; possibly TRBD2 for D (5 bases). From germline, CDR1 is SGHAT and CDR2 FQNNGV. CDR3 length: 14 amino acids. The V end was cut by 5 bases, the J end by 2 bases, with 13 bases between. CDR3 bases: TGTGCCAGCAGCGCCATAAGAGGGCCCTACGAGCAGTACTTC. Its translation is CASSAIRGPYEQYF.

The V and J genes are TRBV5-1 and TRBJ1-4; 8 bases match TRBD1. Germline assignment: CDR1 SGHRS and CDR2 YFSETQ. With V trimmed by 3 bases and J by 6 bases, 7 bases remained unmatched. The CDR3 runs 15 residues. In DNA form, the CDR3 reads TGCGCCAGCAGCTCGGACAGGGCAATCGATGAAAAACTGTTTTTT. The encoded protein is CASSSDRAIDEKLFF.

The chain links TRBV28 to TRBJ2-1; the match to TRBD2 covers 12 bases. The CDR3 consists of 16 residues. The germline CDR1 and CDR2 sequences are MDHEN and SYDVKM. V was clipped by 7 bases and J by 0 bases; unmatched bases: 4. The CDR3 sequence is CASITSGGSSYNEQFF. The DNA of the CDR3 is TGTGCCAGCATTACTAGCGGGGGGAGCTCCTACAATGAGCAGTTCTTC.

This rearrangement joins TRBV18 to TRBJ2-5; D gene unclear. Trimming shortened V by 1 base and J by 0 bases, and 12 bases separated the two germline ends. The length of the CDR3 is 16 residues. Germline V gene sequence: CDR1 KGHSH, CDR2 LQKENI. The CDR3 loop is CASSPLRLKYQETQYF. Here the CDR3 DNA reads TGTGCCAGCTCACCACTCCGACTTAAATACCAAGAGACCCAGTACTTC.

The chain has TRBV5-1 and TRBJ2-2; D is possibly TRBD2 (5 bases). The CDR3 length is 16 residues. Trimming left V 4 bases short and J 0 bases short, with 13 bases between. The germline V gene encodes CDR1 SGHRS and CDR2 YFSETQ. The CDR3 sequence is CASSPSRRANTGELFF. The CDR3 bases are TGCGCCAGCAGCCCTTCGAGGCGGGCGAACACCGGGGAGCTGTTTTTT.

The J gene is TRBJ2-1, the V gene TRBV18, with TRBD2 identical over 10 bases. V lost 6 bases, J lost 4 bases, and 9 bases stayed unmatched. Germline V gene data show CDR1 as KGHSH and CDR2 as LQKENI. The length of the CDR3 is 16 residues. CDR3 in DNA: TGTGCCAGCTCCAACCCAGCGGGAGGGGTTTACAATGAGCAGTTCTTC. Its protein product is CASSNPAGGVYNEQFF.

The V gene is TRBV19, the J gene TRBJ1-1, with D maybe TRBD1 (5 bases). The CDR3 consists of 14 residues. Germline V CDR1 and CDR2: LNHDA, SQIVND (reference sequence). Trimming pared 3 bases from V and 3 bases from J, leaving 11 bases between. The CDR3 protein is CASSIWGRDTEAFF. The CDR3 DNA follows: TGTGCCAGTAGTATTTGGGGCAGGGACACTGAAGCTTTCTTT.

The chain recombines TRBV7-2 with TRBJ2-3; D unresolved. The CDR3 runs 12 residues. V lost 2 bases and J lost 9, with 9 bases in between. From germline, CDR1 is SGHTA and CDR2 FQGNSA. CDR3 in DNA: TGTGCCAGCAGCTTACAAGGTAGCACGCAGTATTTT. As protein: CASSLQGSTQYF.

This clone counts as medium-sized (0.01 to 0.1%) by frequency. The chain is built from TRBV7-2 and TRBJ1-4; TRBD1 aligns across 8 bases. Germline V gene data show CDR1 as SGHTA and CDR2 as FQGNSA. The CDR3 has 15 residues. Unmatched junction bases numbered 2, after V lost 4 bases and J lost 1 base. The CDR3 DNA reads as TGTGCCAGCAGCTCCAGGGGGCAAACTAATGAAAAACTGTTTTTT. Its translation is CASSSRGQTNEKLFF.

The chain couples TRBV4-1 to TRBJ2-7, with TRBD1 matching 7 bases. V dropped 0 bases and J dropped 2; count of bases not matched to a gene: 7. CDR1 and CDR2 from the germline V gene are MGHRA and YSYEKL. CDR3 length: 16 amino acids. This CDR3 reads CASSQESTGDPYEQYF. The CDR3 DNA follows: TGCGCCAGCAGCCAAGAATCTACAGGGGATCCCTACGAGCAGTACTTC.

The rearrangement links TRBV9 to TRBJ1-4; TRBD1 agrees at 7 bases. The germline V gene has CDR1 SGDLS and CDR2 YYNGEE. The CDR3 totals 14 residues. V shed 2 bases, J shed 4 bases, and the junction held 2 bases outside the gene matches. This CDR3 reads CASSVSGGNEKLFF. CDR3 DNA sequence: TGTGCCAGCAGCGTCTCAGGGGGTAATGAAAAACTGTTTTTT.

This sequence joins TRBV7-8 and TRBJ1-5; 9 nucleotides match TRBD1. The J segment lost 5 bases and the V segment lost 5 bases, leaving 16 bases of the junction unmatched. Looked up from germline, CDR1 is SGHVS and CDR2 is FQNEAQ. This CDR3 spans 18 amino acids. The CDR3 reads CASSVGTGSTVDDQPQHF. Written as DNA, the CDR3 is TGTGCCAGCAGCGTCGGGACAGGGAGTACCGTTGACGATCAGCCCCAGCATTTT.

The genes are TRBV4-1 and TRBJ2-1; 10 bases agree with TRBD1. Losses at the gene ends were 1 base for V and 9 bases for J; bases not matched to a gene: 6. The CDR3 consists of 15 residues. Germline V gives CDR1 MGHRA, CDR2 YSYEKL. The DNA of the CDR3 is TGCGCCAGCAGCCAAGCTTTGACAGGGGGCAGTGAGCAGTTCTTC. It translates to CASSQALTGGSEQFF.

V and J are TRBV7-2 and TRBJ2-7, with 7 positions matching TRBD1. This CDR3 region has 12 residues. Germline V CDR1 and CDR2: SGHTA, FQGNSA. V dropped 5 bases and J dropped 7; count of bases not matched to a gene: 5. The CDR3 DNA follows: TGTGCCAGCAGCAAAGCGACAGGGGAGCAGTACTTC. It yields the protein CASSKATGEQYF.

The rearrangement joins TRBV6-6 to TRBJ2-5; D possibly corresponds to TRBD2 (6 bases). Per germline, CDR1 MNHNY and CDR2 SVGAGI (reference sequence). This CDR3 comprises 14 residues. Trimming pared 6 bases from V and 2 bases from J, leaving 13 bases between. Written as DNA, the CDR3 is TGTGCCAGCAGCAGCGGGCGGCGTCAAGAGACCCAGTACTTC. Translating gives CASSSGRRQETQYF.

This chain connects TRBV5-6 to TRBJ1-2; 11 nucleotides match TRBD1. The V gene's germline CDR1 is SGHDT and CDR2 YYEEEE. CDR3 length: 16 residues. Unmatched junction bases numbered 9, after V lost 2 bases and J lost 6 bases. CDR3: CASSFPGQGALHGYTF. The CDR3 nucleotides read TGTGCCAGCAGCTTCCCTGGACAGGGGGCTCTCCATGGCTACACCTTC.

The chain links TRBV11-3 to TRBJ1-1; D gene uncertain. The CDR3 loop spans 13 amino acids. Trimming pared 5 bases from V and 1 base from J, leaving 8 bases between. Germline V CDR1 and CDR2: SGHNT, YENEEA. This CDR3 is CASSALRNTEAFF. The CDR3 coding sequence is TGTGCCAGCAGCGCCCTCAGGAACACTGAAGCTTTCTTT. The whole variable domain, filled in from reference TRBV11-3 and TRBJ1-1, reads EAGVVQSPRYKIIEKKQPVAFWCNPISGHNTLYWYLQNLGQGPELLIRYENEEAVDDSQLPKDRFSAERLKGVDSTLKIQPAELGDSAVYLCASSALRNTEAFFGQGTRLTVV.

The V and J genes are TRBV6-5 and TRBJ2-2; no reliable D call. Looked up from germline, CDR1 is MNHEY and CDR2 is SVGAGI. This CDR3 region has 15 residues. Trimming took off 0 bases at V and 1 base at J, with 6 bases between the two ends. CDR3 nucleotide sequence: TGTGCCAGCAGTTACTCTGCCGGGAACACCGGGGAGCTGTTTTTT. Its protein product is CASSYSAGNTGELFF.